The rows below give T cell receptor beta chains drawn from one sample of a study of blood T cell repertoires in COVID-19. TCRdb's table, derived via immunoSEQ multiplex PCR, lists solely in-frame clones and lacks some. The table records about 230,000 clones, around 83% of them present only once. The specimen sequenced was peripheral blood. All receptors come from a woman in her forties or fifties with acute or convalescent COVID-19. Each CDR3 is given with its conserved first and last residue. A D gene is named only where the DNA matches it firmly. Not every row has a clone size; where given, it reads once, few, many or a size class.

abundance: NA; j_gene: TRBJ2-5; d_gene: NA; v_gene: TRBV27; CDR3nt: TGTGCCAGCAGGAAGCTAGGGAGTTTGAAAGAGACCCAGTACTTC; CDR3aa: CASRKLGSLKETQYF
abundance: NA; j_gene: TRBJ1-6; d_gene: NA; v_gene: TRBV25-1; CDR3nt: TGTGCCAGCCGACAAAGCTCCTATAATTCACCCCTCCACTTT; CDR3aa: CASRQSSYNSPLHF
abundance: NA; j_gene: TRBJ1-2; d_gene: NA; v_gene: TRBV7-6; CDR3nt: TGTGCCAGCAGCTCCCGGATCGGGGAAGGCTACACCTTC; CDR3aa: CASSSRIGEGYTF
abundance: once; j_gene: TRBJ2-3; d_gene: NA; v_gene: TRBV30; CDR3nt: TGTGCCTGGAGTAGACAGGGCACAGATACGCAGTATTTT; CDR3aa: CAWSRQGTDTQYF
abundance: NA; j_gene: TRBJ1-1; d_gene: TRBD1; v_gene: TRBV5-1; CDR3nt: TGCGCCAGCAGCTCGGGACAGGGGGAAGCTTTCTTT; CDR3aa: CASSSGQGEAFF
abundance: NA; j_gene: TRBJ2-1; d_gene: NA; v_gene: TRBV2; CDR3nt: TGTGCCAGCAAGATTGCCCACATTCCCGTCTTC; CDR3aa: CASKIAHIPVF
abundance: NA; j_gene: TRBJ2-6; d_gene: TRBD1; v_gene: TRBV27; CDR3nt: TGTGCCAGCACCTCCCCAGGGGGCACTGGGGCCAACGTCCTGACTTTC; CDR3aa: CASTSPGGTGANVLTF
abundance: NA; j_gene: TRBJ1-1; d_gene: TRBD1; v_gene: TRBV5-1; CDR3nt: TGCGCCAGCAGGGACTCAGACAGGGGAGAAGCTTTCTTT; CDR3aa: CASRDSDRGEAFF
abundance: NA; j_gene: TRBJ2-1; d_gene: TRBD2; v_gene: TRBV11-2; CDR3nt: TGTGCCAGCAGCTTAGGCCCGATAGCGGGGCAGTTCTTC; CDR3aa: CASSLGPIAGQFF
abundance: NA; j_gene: TRBJ1-5; d_gene: NA; v_gene: TRBV28; CDR3nt: TGTGCCAGCAGTTTACCGGTATATCAGCCCCAGCATTTT; CDR3aa: CASSLPVYQPQHF
abundance: NA; j_gene: TRBJ1-6; d_gene: NA; v_gene: TRBV12-5; CDR3nt: TGTGCTAGTGGTTTGCCCTCCCTCTTGGAGGGTAATTCACCCCTCCACTTT; CDR3aa: CASGLPSLLEGNSPLHF
abundance: NA; j_gene: TRBJ2-4; d_gene: TRBD2; v_gene: TRBV7-9; CDR3nt: TGTGCCAGCAGCACCGGACTAGCGGGAGGAAACATTCAGTACTTC; CDR3aa: CASSTGLAGGNIQYF
abundance: NA; j_gene: TRBJ2-1; d_gene: TRBD2; v_gene: TRBV28; CDR3nt: TGTGCCAGCACCCTAGCGGGAGGGCCCTACAATGAGCAGTTCTTC; CDR3aa: CASTLAGGPYNEQFF
abundance: NA; j_gene: TRBJ2-5; d_gene: NA; v_gene: TRBV30; CDR3nt: TGTGCCTGGAGTCTGGGAGTTGGGACCCAGTACTTC; CDR3aa: CAWSLGVGTQYF
abundance: NA; j_gene: TRBJ2-6; d_gene: TRBD1; v_gene: TRBV5-1; CDR3nt: TGCGCCAGCAGCGAACAGGGGGCTGGGGCCAACGTCCTGACTTTC; CDR3aa: CASSEQGAGANVLTF
abundance: NA; j_gene: TRBJ2-1; d_gene: NA; v_gene: TRBV6-5; CDR3nt: TGTGCCAGCAGTTACGATCCTACAGGGCTAGATGAGCAGTTCTTC; CDR3aa: CASSYDPTGLDEQFF
abundance: NA; j_gene: TRBJ2-2; d_gene: NA; v_gene: TRBV24-1; CDR3nt: TGTGCCACCAGTGGTTTTACTAACACCGGGGAGCTGTTTTTT; CDR3aa: CATSGFTNTGELFF
abundance: NA; j_gene: TRBJ1-1; d_gene: TRBD1; v_gene: TRBV7-6; CDR3nt: TGTGCCAGCAGACGCGACAGGGACACTGAAGCTTTCTTT; CDR3aa: CASRRDRDTEAFF
abundance: NA; j_gene: TRBJ2-2; d_gene: TRBD2; v_gene: TRBV7-3; CDR3nt: TGTGCCAGCAGCCAAGGACTAGCGTCGAACACCGGGGAGCTGTTTTTT; CDR3aa: CASSQGLASNTGELFF
abundance: NA; j_gene: TRBJ1-1; d_gene: NA; v_gene: TRBV5-1; CDR3nt: TGCGCCAGCAGCTTGGCGCAGGGGAACACTGAAGCTTTCTTT; CDR3aa: CASSLAQGNTEAFF
abundance: few; j_gene: TRBJ2-7; d_gene: TRBD1; v_gene: TRBV9; CDR3nt: TGTGCCAGCAGCCCACCGGGACAGGCCTACGAGCAGTACTTC; CDR3aa: CASSPPGQAYEQYF
abundance: NA; j_gene: TRBJ1-6; d_gene: TRBD1; v_gene: TRBV18; CDR3nt: TGTGCCAGCTCACCGACAGGGGATCAATCACCCCTCCACTTT; CDR3aa: CASSPTGDQSPLHF
abundance: NA; j_gene: TRBJ2-1; d_gene: NA; v_gene: TRBV18; CDR3nt: TGTGCCAGCTCACCACCGCGCGGAGGACCCGATGAGCAGTTCTTC; CDR3aa: CASSPPRGGPDEQFF
abundance: NA; j_gene: TRBJ2-1; d_gene: TRBD2; v_gene: TRBV28; CDR3nt: TGTGCCAGCAGCCCCGTTGTACCGACTAGCGACAATGAGCAGTTCTTC; CDR3aa: CASSPVVPTSDNEQFF
abundance: NA; j_gene: TRBJ2-7; d_gene: TRBD2; v_gene: TRBV2; CDR3nt: TGTGCCAGCAGTCCGACTAGCGGGGTTTACGAGCAGTACTTC; CDR3aa: CASSPTSGVYEQYF
abundance: NA; j_gene: TRBJ1-4; d_gene: NA; v_gene: TRBV9; CDR3nt: TGTGCCAGCAGCGTAGTAGGGAGGGCTAATGAAAAACTGTTTTTT; CDR3aa: CASSVVGRANEKLFF
abundance: NA; j_gene: TRBJ1-6; d_gene: TRBD1; v_gene: TRBV4-1; CDR3nt: TGCGCCAGCAGCCAAGATTATCCAGGGGGTAATTCACCCCTCCACTTT; CDR3aa: CASSQDYPGGNSPLHF
abundance: NA; j_gene: TRBJ1-5; d_gene: NA; v_gene: TRBV28; CDR3nt: TGTGTGACCGGGGAGGGGAGACGGCCCCAGCATTTT; CDR3aa: CVTGEGRRPQHF
abundance: few; j_gene: TRBJ1-4; d_gene: TRBD1; v_gene: TRBV4-2; CDR3nt: TGTGCCAGCAGCCGAGAAGGAACCGGGACAGGGGGCGGAAAACTGTTTTTT; CDR3aa: CASSREGTGTGGGKLFF
abundance: NA; j_gene: TRBJ2-1; d_gene: NA; v_gene: TRBV5-1; CDR3nt: TGCGCCAGCAGCTTGGAAGGGGCTAAGTTCTTC; CDR3aa: CASSLEGAKFF
abundance: NA; j_gene: TRBJ1-6; d_gene: NA; v_gene: TRBV4-3; CDR3nt: TGCGCCAGCAGCCTATCAGGGCAAAATTCACCCCTCCACTTT; CDR3aa: CASSLSGQNSPLHF
abundance: NA; j_gene: TRBJ1-6; d_gene: NA; v_gene: TRBV3-1/TRBV3-2; CDR3nt: TGTGCCAGCAGCGACACCCCCTCAGCGGGTCTTGATATTGCACCCCTCCACTTT; CDR3aa: CASSDTPSAGLDIAPLHF
abundance: NA; j_gene: TRBJ2-2; d_gene: TRBD2; v_gene: TRBV27; CDR3nt: TGTGCCAGCAGTTTAAATGGACTAGCGGTCACCGGGGAGCTGTTTTTT; CDR3aa: CASSLNGLAVTGELFF
abundance: NA; j_gene: TRBJ2-7; d_gene: TRBD2; v_gene: TRBV5-1; CDR3nt: TGCGCCAGCAGCGTAGATTCCCTAGCGGGAGGAAACGAGCAGTACTTC; CDR3aa: CASSVDSLAGGNEQYF
abundance: few; j_gene: TRBJ2-1; d_gene: TRBD1; v_gene: TRBV19; CDR3nt: TGTGCCAGTACTGGCTGGGCAACAGGGGTAGGCAATGAGCAGTTCTTC; CDR3aa: CASTGWATGVGNEQFF
abundance: NA; j_gene: TRBJ2-2; d_gene: TRBD2; v_gene: TRBV5-1; CDR3nt: TGCGCCAGCAGCTCGTCGGGACTAGCGGGGGCTTACACCGGGGAGCTGTTTTTT; CDR3aa: CASSSSGLAGAYTGELFF
abundance: NA; j_gene: TRBJ1-2; d_gene: NA; v_gene: TRBV7-9; CDR3nt: TGTGCCAGCAGCTCCGGGTACCCTGGCTACACCTTC; CDR3aa: CASSSGYPGYTF
abundance: NA; j_gene: TRBJ2-2; d_gene: NA; v_gene: TRBV11-2; CDR3nt: TGTGCCAGCAGCTTAAGGTCAGGGGCCGGGGAGCTGTTTTTT; CDR3aa: CASSLRSGAGELFF
abundance: NA; j_gene: TRBJ2-2; d_gene: TRBD2; v_gene: TRBV11-2; CDR3nt: TGTGCCAGCGGGGGGGCCGGGGAGCTGTTTTTT; CDR3aa: CASGGAGELFF
abundance: NA; j_gene: TRBJ2-1; d_gene: TRBD2; v_gene: TRBV5-1; CDR3nt: TGCGCCAGCAGCTTTACTAGCGGGGGTGAGCAGTTCTTC; CDR3aa: CASSFTSGGEQFF
abundance: NA; j_gene: TRBJ2-1; d_gene: TRBD2; v_gene: TRBV3-1/TRBV3-2; CDR3nt: TGTGCCAGCAGCCAAAAGGGACTATTGAATGAGCAGTTCTTC; CDR3aa: CASSQKGLLNEQFF
abundance: NA; j_gene: TRBJ2-3; d_gene: NA; v_gene: TRBV4-2; CDR3nt: TGTGCCAGCAGCCTCAGCGGTTTTACCACAGATACGCAGTATTTT; CDR3aa: CASSLSGFTTDTQYF
abundance: NA; j_gene: TRBJ1-2; d_gene: TRBD1; v_gene: TRBV2; CDR3nt: TGTGCCAGCAGTGACGCGACAGGGAGGAATGGCTACACCTTC; CDR3aa: CASSDATGRNGYTF
abundance: NA; j_gene: TRBJ1-2; d_gene: NA; v_gene: TRBV6-1; CDR3nt: TGTGCCAGCAGTGAAGGGTTCCAGGGCGGCTATGGCTACACCTTC; CDR3aa: CASSEGFQGGYGYTF
abundance: NA; j_gene: TRBJ2-2; d_gene: NA; v_gene: TRBV10-3; CDR3nt: TGTGCCACCCAAGAGGGAGACACCGGGGAGCTGTTTTTT; CDR3aa: CATQEGDTGELFF
abundance: NA; j_gene: TRBJ1-6; d_gene: NA; v_gene: TRBV14; CDR3nt: TGTGCCAGCAGCCACCGGGACACAAATTCACCCCTCCACTTT; CDR3aa: CASSHRDTNSPLHF
abundance: NA; j_gene: TRBJ2-1; d_gene: TRBD1; v_gene: TRBV5-5; CDR3nt: TGTGCCAGCAGCATTGGCCCAGGGGGCTCCTACAATGAGCAGTTCTTC; CDR3aa: CASSIGPGGSYNEQFF
abundance: NA; j_gene: TRBJ2-7; d_gene: TRBD2; v_gene: TRBV10-3; CDR3nt: TGTGCCATCACTCCGGGACTAGCGGCCGAGCAGTACTTC; CDR3aa: CAITPGLAAEQYF
abundance: NA; j_gene: TRBJ1-5; d_gene: NA; v_gene: TRBV3-1/TRBV3-2; CDR3nt: TGTGCCAGCAGCCAAGACCGGGGCAATCAGCCCCAGCATTTT; CDR3aa: CASSQDRGNQPQHF
abundance: NA; j_gene: TRBJ1-4; d_gene: TRBD1; v_gene: TRBV4-1; CDR3nt: TGCGCCAGCAGCCCCCCGGGACAGGGGTCAAAACTGTTTTTT; CDR3aa: CASSPPGQGSKLFF
abundance: NA; j_gene: TRBJ2-1; d_gene: TRBD2; v_gene: TRBV5-1; CDR3nt: TGCGCCAGCAGCGGCGGGCGGGAGGGCTCCTACAATGAGCAGTTCTTC; CDR3aa: CASSGGREGSYNEQFF
abundance: once; j_gene: TRBJ1-4; d_gene: NA; v_gene: TRBV19; CDR3nt: TGTGCCAGTAGTATTCCGGGGTCGAGTGAAAAACTGTTTTTT; CDR3aa: CASSIPGSSEKLFF
abundance: NA; j_gene: TRBJ2-7; d_gene: NA; v_gene: TRBV5-1; CDR3nt: TGCGCCAGCAGCTCGGGACATAGCTCCTACGAGCAGTACTTC; CDR3aa: CASSSGHSSYEQYF
abundance: once; j_gene: TRBJ2-7; d_gene: NA; v_gene: TRBV5-1; CDR3nt: TGCGCCAGCAGCTTGGAGTACGGGGGCTCCTACGAGCAGTACTTC; CDR3aa: CASSLEYGGSYEQYF